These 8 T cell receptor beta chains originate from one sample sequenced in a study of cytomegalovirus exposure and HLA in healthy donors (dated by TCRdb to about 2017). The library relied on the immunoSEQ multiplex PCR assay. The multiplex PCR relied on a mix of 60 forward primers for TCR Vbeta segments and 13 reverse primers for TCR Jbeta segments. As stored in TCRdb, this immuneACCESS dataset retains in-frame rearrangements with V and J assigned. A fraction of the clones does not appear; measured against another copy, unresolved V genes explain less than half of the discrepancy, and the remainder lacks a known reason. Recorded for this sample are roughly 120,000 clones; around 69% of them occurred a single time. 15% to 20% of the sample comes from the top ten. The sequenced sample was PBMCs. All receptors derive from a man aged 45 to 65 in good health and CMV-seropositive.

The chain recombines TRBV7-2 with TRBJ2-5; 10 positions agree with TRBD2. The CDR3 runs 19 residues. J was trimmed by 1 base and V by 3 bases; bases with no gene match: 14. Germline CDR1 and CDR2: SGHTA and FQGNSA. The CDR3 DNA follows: TGTGCCAGCAGCTTCCTCGGGGTAGCGGGGGGACCCATCCAAGAGACCCAGTACTTC. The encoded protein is CASSFLGVAGGPIQETQYF.

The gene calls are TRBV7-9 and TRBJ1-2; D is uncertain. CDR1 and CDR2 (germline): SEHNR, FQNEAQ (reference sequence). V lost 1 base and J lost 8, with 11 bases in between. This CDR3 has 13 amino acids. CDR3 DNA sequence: TGTGCCAGCAGCTTAGGAGGGCCTGGGGGCTACACCTTC. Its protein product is CASSLGGPGGYTF.

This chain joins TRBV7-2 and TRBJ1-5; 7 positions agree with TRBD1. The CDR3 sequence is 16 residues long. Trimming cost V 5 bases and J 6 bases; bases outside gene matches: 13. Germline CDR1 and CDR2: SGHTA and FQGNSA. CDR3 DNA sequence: TGTGCCAGCAGCGCCACAACAGGGTACAGGGGTCAGCCCCAGCATTTT. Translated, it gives CASSATTGYRGQPQHF.

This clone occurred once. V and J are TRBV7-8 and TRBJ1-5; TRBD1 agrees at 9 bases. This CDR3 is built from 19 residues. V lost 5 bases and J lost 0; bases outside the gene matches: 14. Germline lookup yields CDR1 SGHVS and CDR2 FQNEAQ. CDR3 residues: CASSLTTGGRYSSNQPQHF. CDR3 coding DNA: TGTGCCAGCAGCCTTACGACAGGGGGGAGGTATAGTAGCAATCAGCCCCAGCATTTT.

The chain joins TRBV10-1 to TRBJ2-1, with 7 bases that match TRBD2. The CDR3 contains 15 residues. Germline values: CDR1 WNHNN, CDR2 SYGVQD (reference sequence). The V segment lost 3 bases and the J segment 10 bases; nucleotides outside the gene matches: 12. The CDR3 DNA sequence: TGCGCCAGCAGTGATGAGGGAGGGCTCCCCGGGGAGCAGTTCTTC. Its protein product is CASSDEGGLPGEQFF.

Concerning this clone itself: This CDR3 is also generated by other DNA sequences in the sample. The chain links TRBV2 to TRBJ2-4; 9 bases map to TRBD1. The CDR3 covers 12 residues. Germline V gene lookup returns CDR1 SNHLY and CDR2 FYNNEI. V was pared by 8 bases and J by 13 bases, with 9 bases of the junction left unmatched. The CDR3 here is CASGGTGRIQYF. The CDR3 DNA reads TGTGCCAGCGGGGGGACAGGGCGCATCCAGTACTTC.

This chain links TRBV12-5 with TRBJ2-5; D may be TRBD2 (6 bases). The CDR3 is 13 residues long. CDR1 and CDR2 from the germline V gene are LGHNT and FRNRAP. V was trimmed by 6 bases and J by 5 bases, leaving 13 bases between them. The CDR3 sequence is CASGLAGGETQYF. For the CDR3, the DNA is TGTGCTAGTGGCTTAGCTGGGGGGGAGACCCAGTACTTC.

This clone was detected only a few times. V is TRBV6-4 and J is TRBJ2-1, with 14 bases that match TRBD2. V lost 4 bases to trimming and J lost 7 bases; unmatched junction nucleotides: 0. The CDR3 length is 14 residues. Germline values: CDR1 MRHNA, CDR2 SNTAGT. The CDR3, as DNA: TGTGCCAGCAGTGGACTAGCGGGAGGGAATGAGCAGTTCTTC. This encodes CASSGLAGGNEQFF.